These 6 T cell receptor beta chains came from one sample sequenced in a study of blood T cell repertoires in COVID-19. The data were produced by immunoSEQ multiplex PCR, yet TCRdb's version contains in-frame clones alone and is incomplete. The sample records over 90,000 clones, about 85% being singletons. Sequences were obtained from peripheral blood. The receptor set was obtained from a man between 60 and 70 years old with acute or convalescent COVID-19.

The genes are TRBV6-5 and TRBJ2-1; D ambiguous. Trimming shortened V by 5 bases and J by 10 bases, and 15 bases separated the two germline ends. CDR3 length: 13 residues. Germline loops: CDR1 MNHEY, CDR2 SVGAGI. The CDR3 here is CASSLVTAGEQFF. The CDR3 nucleotides are TGTGCCAGCAGTCTGGTTACTGCCGGGGAGCAGTTCTTC.

The J gene is TRBJ2-3, the V gene TRBV14, with D perhaps TRBD2 (7 bases). The V gene lost 0 bases and the J gene lost 2 bases, with 12 bases spanning the gap. The CDR3 extends over 16 amino acids. Germline lookup yields CDR1 SGHDN and CDR2 FVKESK. In DNA form, the CDR3 reads TGTGCCAGCAGCCAAGAAGGGGAGGGGGTCACAGATACGCAGTATTTT. This sequence encodes CASSQEGEGVTDTQYF.

V gene TRBV5-8 combines with J gene TRBJ2-7; 7 positions agree with TRBD1. V shed 0 bases, J shed 3 bases, and the junction held 6 bases outside the gene matches. In germline, CDR1 is SGHTS, CDR2 YDEGEE. The CDR3 is made up of 15 amino acids. The chain's CDR3 is CASSLAGTAVYEQYF. The CDR3 coding sequence is TGTGCCAGCAGCTTGGCCGGGACAGCCGTCTACGAGCAGTACTTC.

This chain uses TRBV7-9 with TRBJ2-1, with 8 bases matching TRBD2. CDR1 SEHNR and CDR2 FQNEAQ come from the germline V gene (reference sequence). V lost 2 bases to trimming and J lost 4 bases; unmatched junction nucleotides: 7. The CDR3 is 16 residues long. The CDR3: CASSLIQTSGYNEQFF. The CDR3 DNA sequence: TGTGCCAGCAGCTTAATACAAACTAGCGGATACAATGAGCAGTTCTTC.

The chain carries TRBV3-1 (or the pseudogene TRBV3-2) and TRBJ2-3; the match to TRBD1 covers 10 bases. The J segment lost 3 bases and the V segment lost 1 base, leaving 1 base of the junction unmatched. CDR3 length: 15 amino acids. Germline V CDR1 and CDR2: LGHDT, YNNKEL (reference sequence). The CDR3: CASSQGTGGTDTQYF. The CDR3 bases are TGTGCCAGCAGCCAAGGGACAGGGGGTACAGATACGCAGTATTTT.

This clone was recorded only once. At one end the junction does not follow the germline gene, possibly because of a read error. The J gene is TRBJ2-5, the V gene TRBV7-7; 12 nucleotides match TRBD2. The CDR3 consists of 14 residues. Germline loops: CDR1 SSHAT, CDR2 FNYEAQ (reference sequence). The CDR3 region is CASSRGLAGETQYF. The CDR3 DNA is TGTGCTAGCAGCCGGGGACTAGCGGGCGAGACCCAGTACTTC.